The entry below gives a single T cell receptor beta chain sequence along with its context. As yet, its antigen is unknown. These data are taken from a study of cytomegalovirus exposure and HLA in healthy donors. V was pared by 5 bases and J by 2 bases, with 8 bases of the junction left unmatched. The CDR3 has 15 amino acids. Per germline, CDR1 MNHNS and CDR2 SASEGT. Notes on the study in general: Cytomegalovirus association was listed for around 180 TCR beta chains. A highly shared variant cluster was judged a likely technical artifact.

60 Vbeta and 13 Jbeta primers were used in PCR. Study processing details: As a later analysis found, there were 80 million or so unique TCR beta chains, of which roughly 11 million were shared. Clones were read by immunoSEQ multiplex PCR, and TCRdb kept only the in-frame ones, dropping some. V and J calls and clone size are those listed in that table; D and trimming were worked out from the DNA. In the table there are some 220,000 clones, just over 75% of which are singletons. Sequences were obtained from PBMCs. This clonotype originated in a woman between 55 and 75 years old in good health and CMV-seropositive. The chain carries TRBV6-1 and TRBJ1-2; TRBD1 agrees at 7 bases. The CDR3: CASSFRGRGNYGYTF. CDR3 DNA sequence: TGTGCCAGCAGTTTCCGGGGCAGGGGGAACTATGGCTACACCTTC.